These 13 T cell receptor beta chains were all obtained from the same sample, sequenced in a study of OX40 agonist ivuxolimab in advanced cancers. TCRdb keeps only in-frame clones here, not all; method: immunoSEQ multiplex PCR. The sample has roughly 60,000 clones, around 87% seen once. The specimen was CD4+ or CD8+ T cells sorted from blood, collected in a trial of the OX40 agonist ivuxolimab. The receptors here all came from an adult with an advanced solid tumor such as melanoma, head and neck, liver or kidney cancer.

The rearrangement uses TRBV5-1 and TRBJ2-2; D remains ambiguous. The germline V gene has CDR1 SGHRS and CDR2 YFSETQ. Trimming stripped 0 bases from V and 5 bases from J, with 8 bases between. The CDR3 spans 14 residues. As DNA, the CDR3 is TGCGCCAGCAGCTTGGAGGTGGGGACCGGGGAGCTGTTTTTT. This encodes CASSLEVGTGELFF.

This clone was seen only once. V gene TRBV27 combines with J gene TRBJ2-4, with D unresolved. Between the trimmed V and J ends, which lost 3 bases and 3 bases, there was a span of 12 bases. Germline CDR1 reads MNHEY; CDR2 reads SMNVEV (reference sequence). This CDR3 comprises 15 residues. As DNA, the CDR3 is TGTGCCAGCAGTTTTGTTCGACCGGGCAAAAACATTCAGTACTTC. Translating it yields CASSFVRPGKNIQYF.

This clone has more than one count but fewer than ten. The chain links TRBV4-2 to TRBJ2-7; D is unclear. The V and J ends lost 1 base and 3 bases respectively, with 4 bases between them. Germline assignment: CDR1 LGHNA and CDR2 YNFKEQ. CDR3 length: 12 amino acids. For the CDR3, the DNA is TGTGCCAGCAGCCAAGGGGTCTACGAGCAGTACTTC. Translated, it gives CASSQGVYEQYF.

V and J are TRBV18 and TRBJ2-1, with D possibly being TRBD1 or TRBD2 (5 bases each). V lost 3 bases to trimming and J lost 4 bases, with 16 bases between them. There are 16 residues in the CDR3. Germline loops: CDR1 KGHSH, CDR2 LQKENI. The CDR3 loop reads CASSPPGRTSYNEQFF. The CDR3 bases are TGTGCCAGCTCACCCCCGGGACGAACCTCATACAATGAGCAGTTCTTC.

The chain recombines TRBV9 with TRBJ1-2; D remains ambiguous. V lost 4 bases and J lost 7, with 11 bases in between. CDR1 and CDR2 (germline): SGDLS, YYNGEE. The CDR3 is 12 amino acids. CDR3 coding DNA: TGTGCCAGCAGCCCCGCCGGGAGTGGCTACACCTTC. Its protein is CASSPAGSGYTF.

The rearrangement joins TRBV9 to TRBJ2-7; TRBD2 is a possible D gene (5 bases). The V and J ends lost 3 bases and 2 bases respectively, with 12 bases between them. This CDR3 contains 14 residues. The germline V gene encodes CDR1 SGDLS and CDR2 YYNGEE. CDR3 in amino acids: CASSARTGTYEQYF. CDR3 in DNA: TGTGCCAGCAGCGCTCGGACGGGAACCTACGAGCAGTACTTC.

V gene TRBV29-1 combines with J gene TRBJ1-2; D is possibly TRBD1 (5 bases). The CDR3 has 14 residues. From germline, CDR1 is SQVTM and CDR2 ANQGSEA. V lost 4 bases, J lost 3 bases, and 15 bases lay in between. The CDR3 is CSVGERGGDYGYTF. The CDR3 DNA sequence: TGCAGCGTTGGGGAGAGGGGAGGCGACTATGGCTACACCTTC.

The chain links TRBV19 to TRBJ2-6, with D perhaps matching TRBD1 (5 bases). CDR1 and CDR2 (germline): LNHDA, SQIVND (reference sequence). The CDR3 loop spans 16 amino acids. V lost 7 bases, J lost 0 bases, and 13 bases lay in between. CDR3 residues: CASMGRAVSGANVLTF. The CDR3 DNA reads as TGTGCCAGTATGGGCAGGGCGGTCTCTGGGGCCAACGTCCTGACTTTC.

This chain links TRBV6-1 with TRBJ1-4, with no clear D. This CDR3 comprises 13 residues. V was cut by 6 bases and J by 8 bases, with 13 bases left in between. Germline V gene data show CDR1 as MNHNS and CDR2 as SASEGT. The CDR3 region has the DNA TGTGCCAGCAGCTTCGTTCTTGGGGAAAAACTGTTTTTT. Protein: CASSFVLGEKLFF.

About this clone itself: At the DNA level, this CDR3 is encoded by other sequences in the same sample as well. This chain connects TRBV9 to TRBJ1-4; the match to TRBD1 covers 11 bases. J was trimmed by 8 bases and V by 3 bases; bases with no gene match: 3. CDR1 SGDLS and CDR2 YYNGEE come from the germline V gene. The length of the CDR3 is 14 residues. The CDR3 sequence is CASSADRGREKLFF. The CDR3 DNA follows: TGTGCCAGCAGCGCGGACAGGGGGCGAGAAAAACTGTTTTTT. The whole variable domain, remainder taken from reference TRBV9 and TRBJ1-4, is DSGVTQTPKHLITATGQRVTLRCSPRSGDLSVYWYQQSLDQGLQFLIQYYNGEERAKGNILERFSAQQFPDLHSELNLSSLELGDSALYFCASSADRGREKLFFGSGTQLSVL.

This chain connects TRBV19 to TRBJ1-1; D is possibly TRBD1 (6 bases). CDR1 and CDR2 from the germline V gene are LNHDA and SQIVND (reference sequence). CDR3 length: 13 residues. V lost 5 bases and J lost 1, with 8 bases in between. CDR3 amino acids: CASSSGQNTEAFF. The DNA for the CDR3 is TGTGCCAGTAGTTCGGGACAGAACACTGAAGCTTTCTTT. Together with reference TRBV19 and TRBJ1-1, the CDR3 gives the full variable domain: DGGITQSPKYLFRKEGQNVTLSCEQNLNHDAMYWYRQDPGQGLRLIYYSQIVNDFQKGDIAEGYSVSREKKESFPLTVTSAQKNPTAFYLCASSSGQNTEAFFGQGTRLTVV.

The genes are TRBV5-1 and TRBJ2-5, with D maybe TRBD2 (6 bases). V was pared by 8 bases and J by 5 bases, with 16 bases between. The germline V gene encodes CDR1 SGHRS and CDR2 YFSETQ. The CDR3 has 13 amino acids. The CDR3 here is CASWGLAMETQYF. The CDR3 nucleotides are TGCGCCAGTTGGGGACTCGCAATGGAGACCCAGTACTTC.

The gene calls are TRBV19 and TRBJ2-1; 15 bases align to TRBD2. Looked up from germline, CDR1 is LNHDA and CDR2 is SQIVND (reference sequence). This CDR3 comprises 15 residues. The V and J ends lost 6 bases and 9 bases, in that order; junction bases with no gene match: 6. CDR3 DNA sequence: TGTGCCAGTAGCAGGACTAGCGGGGGGGTGGCTGAGCAGTTCTTC. It is translated as CASSRTSGGVAEQFF.